The 26 T cell receptor beta chains presented below share a single source sample, sequenced in a study of cytomegalovirus exposure and HLA in healthy donors. TCRdb keeps only in-frame clones here, not all; method: immunoSEQ multiplex PCR. This table holds approximately 190,000 clones, around 83% found once. What was sequenced was PBMCs. All receptors come from a woman aged 30 to 39 in good health and CMV-seropositive.

The chain couples TRBV30 to TRBJ2-3; 10 bases align to TRBD2. The CDR3 length is 16 residues. Losses at the gene ends were 2 bases for V and 3 bases for J; bases not matched to a gene: 8. Germline CDR1 GTSNPN, CDR2 SVGIG (reference sequence). In DNA, the CDR3 is TGTGCCTGGAGTACGGTTTCTAGCGGGAGAACAGATACGCAGTATTTT. Translated, it gives CAWSTVSSGRTDTQYF.

This clone has just a few counts. V usage is TRBV25-1 and J usage is TRBJ1-3; the D is unclear. The CDR3 has 13 amino acids. Between the trimmed V and J ends, which lost 4 bases and 7 bases, there was a span of 11 bases. The germline gives CDR1 MGHDK, CDR2 SYGVNS. CDR3 DNA: TGTGCCAGCAGTGCCGGGGTTAAGAACACCATATATTTT. Its protein product is CASSAGVKNTIYF.

The rearrangement links TRBV6-5 to TRBJ1-5; 7 nucleotides agree with TRBD1. CDR3 length: 14 amino acids. V gave up 6 bases and J gave up 7 bases; unmatched junction bases: 9. The germline gives CDR1 MNHEY, CDR2 SVGAGI. CDR3 region: CASRRDPRGQPQHF. CDR3 coding DNA: TGTGCCAGCAGACGGGACCCCAGGGGGCAGCCCCAGCATTTT.

J is TRBJ2-1 and V is TRBV9, with TRBD2 matching over 7 bases. Germline CDR1 reads SGDLS; CDR2 reads YYNGEE. This CDR3 region has 17 residues. J gave up 2 bases and V 3 bases, and 11 bases lay outside the gene matches. The CDR3 DNA reads as TGTGCCAGCAGCGCGGAACTCCTGGCGGGAGCCTACAATGAGCAGTTCTTC. It specifies CASSAELLAGAYNEQFF.

The V gene is TRBV30, the J gene TRBJ2-3; 11 bases align to TRBD2. J lost 4 bases, V lost 3 bases, and 6 bases had no gene match. Germline V gene lookup returns CDR1 GTSNPN and CDR2 SVGIG (reference sequence). The CDR3 has 15 residues. CDR3 coding DNA: TGTGCCTGGAGGGCGACTAGCGGGACCGCAGATACGCAGTATTTT. Protein product: CAWRATSGTADTQYF.

This clone is a singleton in its sample. The gene calls are TRBV7-6 and TRBJ2-1, with D tentatively TRBD2 (6 bases). V was cut by 2 bases and J by 2 bases, with 13 bases left in between. Per germline, CDR1 SGHVS and CDR2 FNYEAQ. The CDR3 sequence is 16 residues long. CDR3 protein: CASSLSSGSAYNEQFF. CDR3 nucleotides: TGTGCCAGCAGCTTAAGTTCCGGGAGCGCCTACAATGAGCAGTTCTTC.

The J gene is TRBJ1-2, the V gene TRBV5-6, with a weak D call TRBD1 (6 bases). The CDR3 loop spans 13 amino acids. The germline V gene encodes CDR1 SGHDT and CDR2 YYEEEE. Trimming pared 6 bases from V and 5 bases from J, leaving 14 bases between. For the CDR3, the DNA is TGTGCCAGCATAACCGGGACAAATTATGGCTACACCTTC. This encodes CASITGTNYGYTF.

This chain uses TRBV6-1 with TRBJ1-5; 10 bases fit TRBD1. In germline, CDR1 is MNHNS, CDR2 SASEGT. The CDR3 extends over 15 amino acids. The trim removed 8 bases at V and 3 bases at J, leaving 7 bases unmatched. CDR3 amino acids: CASFEGQGINQPQHF. The CDR3 nucleotides are TGTGCCAGCTTTGAGGGACAGGGGATCAATCAGCCCCAGCATTTT.

This chain joins TRBV5-1 and TRBJ2-5; the D gene is possibly TRBD2 (7 bases). The CDR3 is 15 residues long. Germline values: CDR1 SGHRS, CDR2 YFSETQ. Trimming removed 2 bases from V and 5 bases from J, with 16 bases in between. In DNA, the CDR3 is TGCGCCAGCAGCTTTCAAGGGGGAGGGGTCGAGACCCAGTACTTC. Translated: CASSFQGGGVETQYF.

The chain links TRBV7-6 to TRBJ2-3, with 9 bases fitting TRBD2. With 7 bases clipped from V and 4 bases from J, the junction kept 9 bases outside the gene matches. This CDR3 comprises 15 residues. The germline CDR1 and CDR2 sequences are SGHVS and FNYEAQ. The DNA of the CDR3 is TGTGCCAGCATGGATAGCGGGAGAGGGGCAGATACGCAGTATTTT. Translation: CASMDSGRGADTQYF.

CDR3 sequence (DNA): TGTGCCAGCGCACCGGGACACCTTTATGGCTACACCTTC. This sequence encodes CASAPGHLYGYTF. The genes are TRBV27 and TRBJ1-2, with D possibly matching TRBD1 (6 bases). CDR1 and CDR2 (germline): MNHEY, SMNVEV (reference sequence). V was shortened by 8 bases and J by 5 bases, with 15 bases between the two germline ends. The CDR3 is 13 residues long.

This chain links TRBV2 with TRBJ2-7; 7 bases agree with TRBD2. In germline, CDR1 is SNHLY, CDR2 FYNNEI. The CDR3 has 11 residues. Trimming at V came to 7 bases and at J to 12 bases, leaving 9 bases not matched to a gene. CDR3 amino acids: CASKASGDLYF. The CDR3 DNA reads TGTGCCAGCAAGGCTAGCGGAGACTTGTACTTC.

This sequence joins TRBV28 and TRBJ1-5; 8 positions agree with TRBD1. CDR3 size: 16 residues. Trimming cost V 3 bases and J 3 bases; bases outside gene matches: 7. Germline V CDR1 and CDR2: MDHEN, SYDVKM. For the CDR3, the DNA is TGTGCCAGCAGTTTGGAGTCAGGGGGCCCCAATCAGCCCCAGCATTTT. The encoded protein is CASSLESGGPNQPQHF.

CDR3 residues: CASSLAIGQGSYNEQFF. The CDR3 DNA is TGTGCCAGCAGCTTAGCTATCGGGCAGGGAAGCTACAATGAGCAGTTCTTC. V gene TRBV7-9 combines with J gene TRBJ2-1; D may be TRBD1 (5 bases). From germline, CDR1 is SEHNR and CDR2 FQNEAQ (reference sequence). V lost 0 bases, J lost 3 bases, and 15 bases lay in between. The CDR3 totals 17 residues.

Here the CDR3 reads CASSPDRGMQPQHF. CDR3 nucleotides: TGTGCCAGCAGTCCCGATCGGGGGATGCAGCCCCAGCATTTT. The J gene is TRBJ1-5, the V gene TRBV28, with D tentatively TRBD1 (5 bases). This CDR3 is built from 14 residues. In germline, CDR1 is MDHEN, CDR2 SYDVKM. Deletions cut 5 bases from V and 7 bases from J, with 15 bases between.

The chain employs TRBV15 and TRBJ2-3; TRBD1 agrees at 8 bases. The CDR3 totals 16 residues. CDR1 LNHNV and CDR2 YYDKDF come from the germline V gene (reference sequence). Germline trimming cut 0 bases from V and 6 bases from J; bases unmatched to any gene: 8. The CDR3 region is CATSRDLSGGWDTQYF. In nucleotides, the CDR3 is TGTGCCACCAGCAGAGATCTGTCAGGGGGCTGGGATACGCAGTATTTT.

The rearrangement links TRBV27 to TRBJ2-2; 7 nucleotides align to TRBD1. Unmatched junction bases numbered 6, after V lost 7 bases and J lost 4 bases. This CDR3 has 14 amino acids. Germline V gives CDR1 MNHEY, CDR2 SMNVEV (reference sequence). Here the CDR3 reads CASKWAGGTGELFF. CDR3 nucleotide sequence: TGTGCCAGCAAGTGGGCAGGGGGCACCGGGGAGCTGTTTTTT.

CDR3 loop: CASRGTVPYSNQPQHF. CDR3 in DNA: TGTGCCAGCAGGGGGACAGTACCATATAGCAATCAGCCCCAGCATTTT. This chain uses TRBV28 with TRBJ1-5; 7 nucleotides match TRBD1. The CDR3 extends over 16 amino acids. Germline V gene lookup returns CDR1 MDHEN and CDR2 SYDVKM. V lost 6 bases and J lost 0; bases outside the gene matches: 8.

The CDR3 sequence is CASSETGGVYGYTF. In DNA form, the CDR3 reads TGTGCCAGCAGTGAAACGGGGGGCGTGTATGGCTACACCTTC. The rearrangement links TRBV6-1 to TRBJ1-2; tentative D call: TRBD1 (6 bases). Trimming cost V 2 bases and J 5 bases, with 12 bases left between them. The CDR3 runs 14 residues. Per the germline V gene, CDR1 is MNHNS and CDR2 is SASEGT.

The V call is TRBV27, the J call TRBJ2-7; TRBD2 matches 10 bases. From germline, CDR1 is MNHEY and CDR2 SMNVEV (reference sequence). J was trimmed by 0 bases and V by 3 bases; bases with no gene match: 2. This CDR3 has 15 amino acids. CDR3 nucleotides: TGTGCCAGCAGTTTGTCTAGCGGGAGCTCCTACGAGCAGTACTTC. It is translated as CASSLSSGSSYEQYF.

This clone was seen only once. The chain has TRBV6-1 and TRBJ2-7, with unresolved D. The CDR3 has 14 residues. The germline gives CDR1 MNHNS, CDR2 SASEGT. Trimming took 8 bases from V and 3 from J, leaving 17 bases between them. The CDR3 DNA reads TGTGCCAGCGGGCCGTACACAACCCGCTACGAGCAGTACTTC. It yields the protein CASGPYTTRYEQYF.

This chain links TRBV2 with TRBJ2-1, with D maybe TRBD2 (5 bases). This CDR3 contains 15 residues. Trimming stripped 6 bases from V and 0 bases from J, with 12 bases between. Germline V gives CDR1 SNHLY, CDR2 FYNNEI. The chain's CDR3 is CASRPPGSSYNEQFF. The CDR3 DNA follows: TGTGCCAGCAGACCCCCGGGGAGCTCCTACAATGAGCAGTTCTTC.

The table lists this clone with a count of one. The chain combines TRBV5-1 with TRBJ1-4; 9 nucleotides line up with TRBD1. The V gene's germline CDR1 is SGHRS and CDR2 YFSETQ. V dropped 5 bases and J dropped 6; count of bases not matched to a gene: 11. The CDR3 contains 16 residues. The CDR3: CASRPGAGQGHEKLFF. DNA for the CDR3: TGCGCCAGCAGGCCGGGTGCCGGACAGGGGCATGAAAAACTGTTTTTT.

The V and J genes are TRBV30 and TRBJ2-5; 9 bases agree with TRBD2. J was trimmed by 4 bases and V by 5 bases; bases with no gene match: 5. Looked up from germline, CDR1 is GTSNPN and CDR2 is SVGIG (reference sequence). This CDR3 has 13 amino acids. The CDR3 spells CAWRGTSRETQYF. The CDR3 DNA reads TGTGCCTGGCGGGGGACTAGCAGAGAGACCCAGTACTTC.

The chain is built from TRBV5-1 and TRBJ2-7, with TRBD2 as a possible D gene (5 bases). Germline V gives CDR1 SGHRS, CDR2 YFSETQ. V was trimmed by 1 base and J by 7 bases, leaving 6 bases between them. The CDR3 totals 11 residues. The CDR3 region has the DNA TGCGCCAGCAGCTTGTCGGGGGAGCAGTACTTC. It translates to CASSLSGEQYF. Full variable domain (remainder filled in from reference TRBV5-1 and TRBJ2-7): KAGVTQTPRYLIKTRGQQVTLSCSPISGHRSVSWYQQTPGQGLQFLFEYFSETQRNKGNFPGRFSGRQFSNSRSEMNVSTLELGDSALYLCASSLSGEQYFGPGTRLTVT.

CDR3 sequence: CASSLATSGRGGFSQTQYF. The CDR3, as DNA: TGTGCCAGCAGTTTAGCGACTAGCGGGAGAGGTGGCTTTTCGCAGACCCAGTACTTC. V is TRBV27 and J is TRBJ2-5; 12 nucleotides line up with TRBD2. With 2 bases clipped from V and 6 bases from J, the junction kept 16 bases outside the gene matches. Germline loops: CDR1 MNHEY, CDR2 SMNVEV (reference sequence). This CDR3 has 19 amino acids.